The 7 T cell receptor beta chains given below trace back to one sample, sequenced in a study of blood T cell repertoires in COVID-19 (TCRdb year 2020). The library was produced with the immunoSEQ multiplex PCR assay. Here the immuneACCESS table is served through TCRdb, limited to in-frame sequences with V and J called. Missing clones are a known gap in these copies; in checked studies unresolved V genes cover under half, and the rest lacks a known reason. The sample table contains 140,000 to 150,000 clones; only one count was recorded for 70% to 90% of them. The top ten hold 8% of the sample. Sequencing was carried out using peripheral blood. The receptors shown here come from a woman aged 60-75 years with COVID-19, enrolled during active disease.

The chain recombines TRBV5-1 with TRBJ2-7, with D possibly being TRBD1 (6 bases). The CDR3 covers 16 residues. Trimming took off 1 base at V and 2 bases at J, with 16 bases between the two ends. The germline gives CDR1 SGHRS, CDR2 YFSETQ. CDR3 nucleotides: TGCGCCAGCAGCTTGTTAGGCCAGGGGAACACCTACGAGCAGTACTTC. Translated, it gives CASSLLGQGNTYEQYF.

This sequence joins TRBV11-2 and TRBJ2-6, with TRBD1 matching over 9 bases. Trimming removed 6 bases from V and 4 bases from J; junction bases left unmatched: 13. CDR1 and CDR2 (germline): SGHAT, FQNNGV. The CDR3 is 18 amino acids. The CDR3 loop is CASRSLVTGGSGANVLTF. In nucleotides, the CDR3 is TGTGCCAGCAGGTCTCTCGTTACAGGGGGCTCAGGGGCCAACGTCCTGACTTTC.

This clone was picked up a small number of times. V usage is TRBV2 and J usage is TRBJ1-1; D may be TRBD1 (5 bases). The germline V gene encodes CDR1 SNHLY and CDR2 FYNNEI. V was clipped by 6 bases and J by 8 bases, with 16 bases between them. The CDR3 contains 13 residues. CDR3 sequence reads: CASSPVRGREAFF. As DNA, the CDR3 is TGTGCCAGCAGCCCCGTGCGGGGCAGAGAAGCTTTCTTT.

This chain links TRBV10-2 with TRBJ1-4, with unresolved D. This CDR3 has 15 residues. Germline CDR1 is WSHSY and CDR2 is SAAADI. V was cut by 6 bases and J by 4 bases, with 15 bases left in between. CDR3 sequence reads: CASSPHESGNEKLFF. In nucleotides, the CDR3 is TGCGCCAGCAGCCCTCACGAGAGTGGTAATGAAAAACTGTTTTTT.

V is TRBV7-3 and J is TRBJ1-1; D is uncertain. Between the trimmed V and J ends, which lost 2 bases and 1 base, there was a span of 11 bases. This CDR3 is 15 amino acids long. In germline, CDR1 is SGHTA, CDR2 FQGTGA. CDR3: CASSLYAGRNTEAFF. The CDR3 coding sequence is TGTGCCAGCAGCTTATATGCGGGCCGGAACACTGAAGCTTTCTTT.

The chain is built from TRBV13 and TRBJ1-3; 7 nucleotides align to TRBD1. This CDR3 spans 18 amino acids. Losses at the gene ends were 0 bases for V and 0 bases for J; bases not matched to a gene: 8. Germline assignment: CDR1 PRHDT and CDR2 FYEKMQ (reference sequence). CDR3 DNA: TGTGCCAGCAGCTTAGGCCTGGGACAGATGAGCTCTGGAAACACCATATATTTT. Translated, it gives CASSLGLGQMSSGNTIYF.

This clone was seen a few times. The CDR3 region is CASSPGQGPYGYTF. CDR3 DNA: TGCGCCAGCAGCCCGGGACAGGGACCTTATGGCTACACCTTC. This chain uses TRBV5-1 with TRBJ1-2; 9 bases agree with TRBD1. This CDR3 region has 14 residues. V was pared by 4 bases and J by 5 bases, with 6 bases of the junction left unmatched. Germline V lookup: CDR1 SGHRS, CDR2 YFSETQ.